This T cell receptor beta chain appears in the sequencing data of a study of shared clonotypes between healthy human individuals. At the level of the study: CD4 naive and CD4 memory each took three plates per donor, while CD8 naive took two and CD8 memory one.

Terminally differentiated effector memory CD45RA+ cells were excluded from the naive CD8 cells, which were CD45RO-negative and positively selected for CCR7. General study points: Among the subsets, naive ones generally showed larger estimated richness than memory ones. Rarefaction showed that sequencing of sorted subsets was incomplete (despite large depth).

Profiled with immunoSEQ multiplex PCR; TCRdb holds only in-frame clones, not every one. The sample contains about 2.1 million clones, approximately 94% of which appear only once. CDR1 WSHSY and CDR2 SAAADI come from the germline V gene. Trimming removed 7 bases from V and 1 base from J, with 15 bases in between. This CDR3 has 15 amino acids. As regards this clone: The antigen remains unidentified.

The sample comprised naive CD8+ T cells from PBMCs. This TCR came from a man aged 18 to 35 in good health. Some clones in this sample may be carry-over from other donors' samples. The chain uses TRBV10-2 and TRBJ2-3; possibly TRBD2 for D (5 bases). CDR3 region: CASTDEGLGTDTQYF. As DNA, the CDR3 is TGCGCCAGCACCGACGAGGGTTTAGGCACAGATACGCAGTATTTT.